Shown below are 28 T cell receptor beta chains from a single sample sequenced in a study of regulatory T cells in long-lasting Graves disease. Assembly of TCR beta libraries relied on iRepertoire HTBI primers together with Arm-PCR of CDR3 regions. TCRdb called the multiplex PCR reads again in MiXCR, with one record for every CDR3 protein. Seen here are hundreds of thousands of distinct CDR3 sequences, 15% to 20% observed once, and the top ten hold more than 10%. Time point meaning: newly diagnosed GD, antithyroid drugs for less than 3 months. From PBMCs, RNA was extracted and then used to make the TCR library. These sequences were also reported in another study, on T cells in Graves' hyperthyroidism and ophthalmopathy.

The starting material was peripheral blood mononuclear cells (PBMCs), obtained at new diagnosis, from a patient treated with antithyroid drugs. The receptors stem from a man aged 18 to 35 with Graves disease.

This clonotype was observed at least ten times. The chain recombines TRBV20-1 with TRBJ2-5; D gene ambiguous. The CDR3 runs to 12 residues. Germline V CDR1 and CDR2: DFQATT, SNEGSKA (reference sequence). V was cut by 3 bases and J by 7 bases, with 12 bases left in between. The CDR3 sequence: CSARTVRGTQYF. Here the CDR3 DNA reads TGCAGTGCTAGGACCGTGAGAGGGACCCAGTACTTC.

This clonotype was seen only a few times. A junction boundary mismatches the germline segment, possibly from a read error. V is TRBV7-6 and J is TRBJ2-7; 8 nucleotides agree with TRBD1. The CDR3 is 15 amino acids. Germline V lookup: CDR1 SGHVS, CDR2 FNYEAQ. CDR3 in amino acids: CASSYGQGESCEQYF. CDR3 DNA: TGTGCCAGCAGCTACGGACAGGGAGAGTCCTGCGAGCAGTACTTC.

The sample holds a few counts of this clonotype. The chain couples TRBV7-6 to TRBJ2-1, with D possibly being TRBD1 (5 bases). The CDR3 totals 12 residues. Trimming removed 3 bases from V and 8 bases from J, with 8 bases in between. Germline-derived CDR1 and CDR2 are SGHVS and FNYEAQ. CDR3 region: CASSFSGYEQFF. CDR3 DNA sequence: TGTGCCAGCAGCTTCTCAGGGTATGAGCAGTTCTTC.

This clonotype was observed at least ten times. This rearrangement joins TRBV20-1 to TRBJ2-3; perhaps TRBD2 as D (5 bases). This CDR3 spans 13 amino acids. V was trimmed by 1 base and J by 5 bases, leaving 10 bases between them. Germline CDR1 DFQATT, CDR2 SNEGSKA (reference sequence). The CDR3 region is CSARGSAEDTQYF. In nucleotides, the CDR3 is TGCAGTGCTAGAGGTAGCGCGGAAGATACGCAGTATTTT.

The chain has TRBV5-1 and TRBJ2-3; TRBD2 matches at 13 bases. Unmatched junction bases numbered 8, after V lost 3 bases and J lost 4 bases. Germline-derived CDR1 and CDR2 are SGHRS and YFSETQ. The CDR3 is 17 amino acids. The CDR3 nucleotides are TGCGCCAGCAGCTCCCTACTAGCGGGAGGGTTATCAGATACGCAGTATTTT. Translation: CASSSLLAGGLSDTQYF.

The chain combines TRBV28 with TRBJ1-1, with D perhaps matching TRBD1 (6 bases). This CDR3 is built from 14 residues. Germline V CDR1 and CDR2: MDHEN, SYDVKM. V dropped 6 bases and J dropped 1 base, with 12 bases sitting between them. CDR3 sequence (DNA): TGTGCCAGCAGCTTAGGGGGATGGAACACTGAAGCTTTCTTT. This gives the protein CASSLGGWNTEAFF.

CDR3 residues: CASSGGTGGHQPQHF. CDR3 in DNA: TGTGCCAGCAGCGGCGGGACAGGGGGCCATCAGCCCCAGCATTTT. This chain connects TRBV7-9 to TRBJ1-5; 12 nucleotides agree with TRBD1. Germline V gives CDR1 SEHNR, CDR2 FQNEAQ (reference sequence). The CDR3 spans 15 residues. Germline trimming cut 5 bases from V and 5 bases from J; bases unmatched to any gene: 4.

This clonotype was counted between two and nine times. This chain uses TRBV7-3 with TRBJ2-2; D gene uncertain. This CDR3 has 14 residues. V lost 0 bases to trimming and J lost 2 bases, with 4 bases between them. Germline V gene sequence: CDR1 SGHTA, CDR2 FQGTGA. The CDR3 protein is CASSLTRNTGELFF. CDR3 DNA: TGTGCCAGCAGCTTAACCAGAAACACCGGGGAGCTGTTTTTT.

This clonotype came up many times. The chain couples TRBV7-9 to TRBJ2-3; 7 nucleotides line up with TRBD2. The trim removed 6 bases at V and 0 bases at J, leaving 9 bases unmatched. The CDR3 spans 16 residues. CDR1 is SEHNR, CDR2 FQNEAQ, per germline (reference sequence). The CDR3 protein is CASSQRAGESTDTQYF. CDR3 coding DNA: TGTGCCAGCAGTCAACGGGCGGGAGAAAGCACAGATACGCAGTATTTT.

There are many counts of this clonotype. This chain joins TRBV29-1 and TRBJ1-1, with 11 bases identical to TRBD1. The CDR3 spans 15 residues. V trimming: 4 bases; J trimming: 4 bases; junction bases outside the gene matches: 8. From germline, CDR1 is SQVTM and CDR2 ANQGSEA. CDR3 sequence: CSVAVGQGAPTEAFF. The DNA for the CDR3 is TGCAGCGTTGCCGTAGGACAGGGGGCGCCCACTGAAGCTTTCTTT.

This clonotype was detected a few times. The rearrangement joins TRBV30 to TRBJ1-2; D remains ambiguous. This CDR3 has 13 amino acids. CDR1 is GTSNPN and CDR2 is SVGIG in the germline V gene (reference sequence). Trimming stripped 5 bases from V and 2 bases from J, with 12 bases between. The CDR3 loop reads CAWEKGLNYGYTF. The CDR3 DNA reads TGTGCCTGGGAGAAAGGGCTAAACTATGGCTACACCTTC.

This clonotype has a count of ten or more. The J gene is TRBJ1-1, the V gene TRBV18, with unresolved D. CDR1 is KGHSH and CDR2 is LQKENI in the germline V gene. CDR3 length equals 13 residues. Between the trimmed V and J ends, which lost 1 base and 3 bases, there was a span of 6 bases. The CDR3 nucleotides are TGTGCCAGCTCACCACGTCCCGACACTGAAGCTTTCTTT. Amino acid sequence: CASSPRPDTEAFF.

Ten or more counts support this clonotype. CDR3 loop: CSARAISGANVLTF. The CDR3 DNA reads TGCAGTGCTAGAGCGATCTCTGGGGCCAACGTCCTGACTTTC. This sequence joins TRBV20-1 and TRBJ2-6; no firm D call. CDR1 and CDR2 from the germline V gene are DFQATT and SNEGSKA (reference sequence). V dropped 1 base and J dropped 0 bases, with 4 bases sitting between them. The CDR3 is 14 residues long.

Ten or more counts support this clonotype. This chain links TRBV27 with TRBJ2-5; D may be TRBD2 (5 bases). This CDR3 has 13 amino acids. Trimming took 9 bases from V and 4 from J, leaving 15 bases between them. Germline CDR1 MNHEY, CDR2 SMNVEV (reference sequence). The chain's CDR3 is CAREVEGAETQYF. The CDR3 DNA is TGTGCCAGGGAGGTTGAGGGAGCAGAGACCCAGTACTTC.

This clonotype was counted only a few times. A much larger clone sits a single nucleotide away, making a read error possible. DNA of the CDR3: TGTGCCAGCAGTTCCCTAGCGGAACAAGAGGCCCAGTACTTC. It translates to CASSSLAEQEAQYF. The chain employs TRBV28 and TRBJ2-5; the match to TRBD2 covers 7 bases. CDR1 is MDHEN and CDR2 is SYDVKM in the germline V gene. The CDR3 runs 14 residues. Full variable domain (missing parts from reference TRBV28 and TRBJ2-5): DVKVTQSSRYLVKRTGEKVFLECVQDMDHENMFWYRQDPGLGLRLIYFSYDVKMKEKGDIPEGYSVSREKKERFSLILESASTNQTSMYLCASSSLAEQEAQYFGPGTRLLVL.

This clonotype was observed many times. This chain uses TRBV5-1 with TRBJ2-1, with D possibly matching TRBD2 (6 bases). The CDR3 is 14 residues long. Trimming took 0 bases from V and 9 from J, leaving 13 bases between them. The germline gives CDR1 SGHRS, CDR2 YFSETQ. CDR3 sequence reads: CASSLASGTGEQFF. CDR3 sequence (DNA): TGCGCCAGCAGCTTGGCCTCGGGGACTGGTGAGCAGTTCTTC.

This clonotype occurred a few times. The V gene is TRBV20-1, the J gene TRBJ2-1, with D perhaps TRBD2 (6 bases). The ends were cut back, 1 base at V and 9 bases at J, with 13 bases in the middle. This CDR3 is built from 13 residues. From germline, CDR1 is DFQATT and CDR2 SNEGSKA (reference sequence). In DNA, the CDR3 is TGCAGTGCTAGAGGGGGACTCAGAAGTGAGCAGTTCTTC. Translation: CSARGGLRSEQFF.

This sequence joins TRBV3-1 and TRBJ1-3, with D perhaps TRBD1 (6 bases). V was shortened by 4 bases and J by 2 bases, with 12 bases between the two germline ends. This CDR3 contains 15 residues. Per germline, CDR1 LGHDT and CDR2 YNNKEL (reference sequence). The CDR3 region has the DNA TGTGCCAGCAGCCTAACAGGGTACGCTGGAAACACCATATATTTT. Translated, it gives CASSLTGYAGNTIYF.

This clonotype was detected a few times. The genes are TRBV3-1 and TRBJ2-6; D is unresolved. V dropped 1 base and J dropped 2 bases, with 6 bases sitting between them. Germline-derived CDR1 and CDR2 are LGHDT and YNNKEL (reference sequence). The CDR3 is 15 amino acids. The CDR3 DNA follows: TGTGCCAGCAGCCAAGGGATAGCTGGGGCCAACGTCCTGACTTTC. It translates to CASSQGIAGANVLTF.

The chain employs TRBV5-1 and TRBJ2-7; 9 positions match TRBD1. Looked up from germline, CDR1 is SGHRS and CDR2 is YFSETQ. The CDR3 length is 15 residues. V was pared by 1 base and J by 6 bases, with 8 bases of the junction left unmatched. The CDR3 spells CASSLRGTGTLEQYF. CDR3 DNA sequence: TGCGCCAGCAGCTTGAGGGGGACAGGGACGCTCGAGCAGTACTTC.

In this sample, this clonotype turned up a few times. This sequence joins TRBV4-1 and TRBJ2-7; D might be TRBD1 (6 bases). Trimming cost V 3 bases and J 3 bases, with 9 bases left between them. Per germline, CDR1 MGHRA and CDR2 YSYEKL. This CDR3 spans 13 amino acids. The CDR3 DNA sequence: TGCGCCAGCAGCCAGACAGGCCTCTACGAGCAGTACTTC. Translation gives CASSQTGLYEQYF.

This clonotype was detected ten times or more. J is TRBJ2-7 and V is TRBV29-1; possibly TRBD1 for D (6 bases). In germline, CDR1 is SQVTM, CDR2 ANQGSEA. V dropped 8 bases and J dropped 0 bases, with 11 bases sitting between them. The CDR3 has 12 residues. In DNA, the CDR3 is TGCAGCATTAGGACAGCCTCCTACGAGCAGTACTTC. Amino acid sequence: CSIRTASYEQYF.

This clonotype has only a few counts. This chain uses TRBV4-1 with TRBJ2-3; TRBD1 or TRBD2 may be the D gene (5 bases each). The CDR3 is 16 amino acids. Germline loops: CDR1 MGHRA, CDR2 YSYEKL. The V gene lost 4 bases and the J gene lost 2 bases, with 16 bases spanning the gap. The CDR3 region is CASSPRDQLITDTQYF. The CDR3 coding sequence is TGCGCCAGCAGCCCCCGGGACCAGCTAATCACAGATACGCAGTATTTT.

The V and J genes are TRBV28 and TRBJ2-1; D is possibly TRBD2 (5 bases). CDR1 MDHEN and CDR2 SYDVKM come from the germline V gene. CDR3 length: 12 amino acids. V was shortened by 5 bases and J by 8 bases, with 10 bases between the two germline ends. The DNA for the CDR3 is TGTGCCAGCAGTGCGGCCGGGGATGAGCAGTTCTTC. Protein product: CASSAAGDEQFF.

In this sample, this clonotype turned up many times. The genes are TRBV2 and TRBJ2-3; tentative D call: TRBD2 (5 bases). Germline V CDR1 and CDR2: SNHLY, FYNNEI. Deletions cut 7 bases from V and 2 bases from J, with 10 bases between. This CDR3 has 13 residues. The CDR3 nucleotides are TGTGCCAGCATCCCCGGGGACACAGATACGCAGTATTTT. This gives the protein CASIPGDTDTQYF.

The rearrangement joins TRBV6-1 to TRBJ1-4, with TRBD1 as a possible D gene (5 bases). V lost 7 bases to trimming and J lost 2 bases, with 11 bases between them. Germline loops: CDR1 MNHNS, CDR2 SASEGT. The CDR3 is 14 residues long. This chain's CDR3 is CASTDRGTNEKLFF. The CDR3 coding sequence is TGTGCCAGCACCGACCGGGGGACTAATGAAAAACTGTTTTTT.

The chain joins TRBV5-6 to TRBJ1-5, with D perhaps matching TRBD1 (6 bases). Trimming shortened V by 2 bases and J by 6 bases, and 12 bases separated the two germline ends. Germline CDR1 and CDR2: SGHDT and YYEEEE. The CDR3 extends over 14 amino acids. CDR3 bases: TGTGCCAGCAGCTTCTCGGGGGGCATTCAGCCCCAGCATTTT. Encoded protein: CASSFSGGIQPQHF.

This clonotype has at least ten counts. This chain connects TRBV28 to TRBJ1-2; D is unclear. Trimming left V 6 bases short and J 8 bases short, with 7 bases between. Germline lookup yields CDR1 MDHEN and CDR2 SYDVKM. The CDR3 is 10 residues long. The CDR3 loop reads CASSSTGYTF. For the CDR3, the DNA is TGTGCCAGCAGCTCAACGGGCTACACCTTC.